What follows are 13 T cell receptor beta chains derived from one specimen sequenced in a study of blood T cells in healthy people across ages (dated by TCRdb to 2013 to 2016). The library was obtained by 5' RACE. Instrument on record: Illumina HiSeq 2500. The second PCR ran for about 6 to 11 cycles and used a J-beta primer mix along with a sample-barcoded 5' primer. TCRdb passed the public sequencing reads through fastp at Q25 and MiXCR, retaining productive beta sequences. When rows share a CDR3 protein, they turn into one entry using the most common DNA and genes. A total of some 1.5 million distinct CDR3 sequences appear in this sample, roughly 27% of them only once. Jointly, the top ten make up approximately 7.7% of the sample. The sequencing sample was made of blood. These receptors all stem from a woman younger than 45 in good health.

V gene TRBV6-2 or TRBV6-3 combines with J gene TRBJ2-4; D gene ambiguous. This CDR3 is 15 amino acids long. Per germline, CDR1 MNHEY and CDR2 SVGEGT. V gave up 8 bases and J gave up 0 bases, with 14 bases separating them. The CDR3: CASGSLPIAKNIQYF. CDR3 DNA sequence: TGTGCCAGCGGGTCCCTCCCAATAGCCAAAAACATTCAGTACTTC.

The sample holds a few counts of this clonotype. The J gene is TRBJ2-1, the V gene TRBV20-1; 14 bases line up with TRBD2. The J call may be in error: the DNA end matches TRBJ2-7 better. The germline gives CDR1 DFQATT, CDR2 SNEGSKA (reference sequence). The CDR3 loop spans 16 amino acids. The chain's CDR3 is CSTAGTSGRSYNEQYF. The CDR3 DNA follows: TGCAGCACAGCCGGGACTAGCGGGAGATCCTACAATGAGCAGTACTTC.

The rearrangement links TRBV20-1 to TRBJ1-1, with 8 bases fitting TRBD1. This CDR3 comprises 12 residues. Germline lookup yields CDR1 DFQATT and CDR2 SNEGSKA (reference sequence). The CDR3 here is CSCGQGDTEAFF. The CDR3 nucleotides are TGCAGCTGCGGACAGGGAGACACTGAAGCTTTCTTT.

The CDR3 region is CASSLPTLSTDTQYF. CDR3 sequence (DNA): TGTGCCAGCAGCTTGCCCACACTTAGCACAGATACGCAGTATTTT. This chain joins TRBV7-9 and TRBJ2-3, with D unresolved. The CDR3 runs to 15 residues. Trimming shortened V by 3 bases and J by 0 bases, and 10 bases separated the two germline ends. Germline V gene lookup returns CDR1 SEHNR and CDR2 FQNEAQ (reference sequence).

In its sample, this clonotype was seen a few times. This sequence joins TRBV29-1 and TRBJ2-5; a possible D gene is TRBD2 (7 bases). The J call is doubtful: the DNA matches TRBJ2-1 better. Germline V gives CDR1 SQVTM, CDR2 ANQGSEA. The CDR3 has 12 amino acids. CDR3 bases: TGCAGTGCGGGGGTCAGGGGAGAGACCCAGTTCTTC. It is translated as CSAGVRGETQFF.

The chain links TRBV20-1 to TRBJ1-5; the D is unclear. The CDR3 is 14 amino acids. Germline V gives CDR1 DFQATT, CDR2 SNEGSKA (reference sequence). Trimming left V 3 bases short and J 0 bases short, with 9 bases between. The CDR3 sequence: CSASGQYSNQPQHF. In nucleotides, the CDR3 is TGCAGTGCTAGCGGGCAATATAGCAATCAGCCCCAGCATTTT.

The gene calls are TRBV4-1 and TRBJ2-3, with 8 bases identical to TRBD2. The V gene's germline CDR1 is MGHRA and CDR2 YSYEKL. The CDR3 has 17 residues. V shed 4 bases and J 0 bases; nucleotides not matched to a gene: 9. CDR3 sequence (DNA): TGCGCCAGCAGCCCGGCCATGGGACTAGATAGCACAGATACGCAGTATTTT. Encoded protein: CASSPAMGLDSTDTQYF.

In its sample, this clonotype was seen a few times. The chain joins TRBV28 to TRBJ1-5; TRBD1 matches 9 bases. The germline CDR1 and CDR2 sequences are MDHEN and SYDVKM. The CDR3 extends over 16 amino acids. J was trimmed by 1 base and V by 6 bases; bases with no gene match: 7. The CDR3 region has the DNA TGTGCCAGCAGGCAGGCGGGGACAGGGAGCAATCAGCCCCAGCATTTT. Amino acids: CASRQAGTGSNQPQHF.

Concerning this clonotype itself: A single base separates this from a much larger clone, so it may be a read error. The chain is built from TRBV9 and TRBJ2-5, with 8 bases fitting TRBD2. Germline loops: CDR1 SGDLS, CDR2 YYNGEE. The CDR3 spans 15 residues. The CDR3: CASNVQTGGLETQYF. Written as DNA, the CDR3 is TGTGCCAGCAACGTACAAACGGGGGGGTTAGAGACCCAGTACTTC.

This chain connects TRBV28 to TRBJ1-4; D is unresolved. The germline CDR1 and CDR2 sequences are MDHEN and SYDVKM. V dropped 2 bases and J dropped 6 bases, with 16 bases sitting between them. CDR3 size: 16 residues. CDR3 region: CASSLKVAGSDEKLFF. The CDR3 nucleotides are TGTGCCAGCAGTTTAAAGGTTGCGGGGTCGGATGAAAAACTGTTTTTT.

This clonotype has more than one count but fewer than ten. The chain uses TRBV9 and TRBJ2-3; tentatively, D is TRBD2 (7 bases). This CDR3 has 14 residues. From germline, CDR1 is SGDLS and CDR2 YYNGEE. The germline V and J ends were trimmed by 0 bases and 6 bases, with 11 bases remaining between them. CDR3 sequence: CASSVEGGGDTQYF. The DNA of the CDR3 is TGTGCCAGCAGCGTAGAGGGGGGGGGCGATACGCAGTATTTT.

This clonotype was observed at least ten times. V and J are TRBV5-6 and TRBJ2-6; D perhaps matches TRBD1 (5 bases). Trimming removed 0 bases from V and 13 bases from J, with 11 bases in between. The CDR3 runs 13 residues. Germline V gene lookup returns CDR1 SGHDT and CDR2 YYEEEE. This chain's CDR3 is CASSLDRPPVLTF. DNA for the CDR3: TGTGCCAGCAGCTTGGACAGGCCCCCAGTCCTGACTTTC.

This clonotype came up many times. The chain joins TRBV7-2 to TRBJ2-5; the D gene is possibly TRBD1 (6 bases). Trimming stripped 1 base from V and 7 bases from J, with 13 bases between. This CDR3 is 14 amino acids long. Germline CDR1 is SGHTA and CDR2 is FQGNSA. The CDR3 DNA follows: TGTGCCAGCAGCTTAGAGGGGGTCTATGGGACCCAGTACTTC. This gives the protein CASSLEGVYGTQYF.